A single T cell receptor beta chain is shown here with its context. Its antigen remains unidentified. It has no much larger one-base neighbor in the sample; base qualities were not kept. The collaborating institutions used their own protocols to collect whole blood in K2EDTA tubes. For TCRbeta analysis, collaborators shipped samples in one of three forms: frozen whole blood, isolated PBMCs, or DNA extracted from either of those sample types. TCRbeta CDR3 regions were amplified from genomic DNA using the immunoSEQ Assay, a bias-controlled multiplex PCR. The study's processing was this. Nucleated cell counts per sample were estimated from amplification of reference gene primers within the assay. To quantify the absolute abundance of each unique TCRbeta CDR3 rearrangement, sequence reads were collapsed and filtered. For each sample, productive Simpson clonality was calculated as the square root of Simpson's diversity index over productive rearrangements. TCRdb re-hosts the immuneACCESS table, in-frame sequences only. Its copies lack some clones; in the studies checked, an unresolved V gene accounts for under half of them, and the cause for the rest is not known. That table supplies the V and J calls and clone size; D and trimming were determined from the DNA. The sample contains around 24,000 clones, around 90% of them found a single time. Clones ranked in the top ten supply under 2% of the sample.

The data were obtained in a study of blood T cell repertoires in COVID-19 (dated by TCRdb to the early 2020s). Study-wide context: Samples covering the acute and convalescent phases of COVID-19 were provided by collaborators in the United States, Italy and Spain. Subjects who had been exposed to COVID-19, were actively infected with it, or had recovered from it provided the deeply sampled blood TCRbeta repertoires that made up the dataset. The samples were drawn from the first 160 participants of the ongoing ImmuneRACE study and from 1,254 subjects provided by 6 global collaborators. The repertoires were released in a freely available public database meant as a resource for research on the immune response to SARS-CoV-2. Nearly every sample came with metadata listing a de-identified subject ID, COVID-19 status, age in years and sex. The material from the prospective study consisted of cDNA or gDNA derived from T cells, B-cell-depleted T cells, or PBMCs. Where HLA class I and class II types were available, the types were taken from metadata supplied by the sample provider, not from assay-based typing.

Summary of the overall study and its limitations: The quantity of clinical and demographic metadata differed by source and by participant and was supplied without curation.

Here V drops 2 bases and J drops 2 bases, and the junction holds 5 bases not matched to any gene. The germline V gene (reference sequence) specifies LNHDA as CDR1 and SQIVND as CDR2. The CDR3 has 15 amino acids, counting the end cysteine and phenylalanine. Left in the record is the CDR3 DNA by itself, 45 bases read in frame from the first base. The source is a woman aged 55-69 years with active COVID-19. Sequenced: peripheral blood. This chain is built from TRBV19 and TRBJ2-5; 7 nucleotides in the junction match TRBD2. The DNA sequence is TGTGCCAGTAGTATATCTAGCGGATCTCAAGAGACCCAGTACTTC. The translation is CASSISSGSQETQYF.